These 27 T cell receptor beta chains originate from one sample sequenced in a study of blood T cell repertoires in COVID-19. Repertoires were generated with immunoSEQ multiplex PCR, while TCRdb's copy carries only in-frame clones and drops some. Among about 180,000 clones listed, over 75% were seen once. Sequencing was done on a sample of peripheral blood. The source of these receptors is a man in his 60s with acute or convalescent COVID-19.

The chain recombines TRBV29-1 with TRBJ2-1, with TRBD2 matching over 8 bases. V dropped 4 bases and J dropped 6; count of bases not matched to a gene: 5. CDR1 is SQVTM, CDR2 ANQGSEA, per germline. The CDR3 length is 13 residues. The CDR3 loop is CSVATSGSNEQFF. The DNA for the CDR3 is TGCAGCGTTGCAACTAGCGGTTCCAATGAGCAGTTCTTC.

The CDR3 nucleotides are TGTGCCAGTAGTACGACTAGCGGGAGTACGAATGAGCAGTTCTTC. This translates into CASSTTSGSTNEQFF. V usage is TRBV19 and J usage is TRBJ2-1, with TRBD2 matching 12 bases. There are 15 residues in the CDR3. Germline trimming cut 4 bases from V and 7 bases from J; bases unmatched to any gene: 5. Germline CDR1 and CDR2: LNHDA and SQIVND (reference sequence).

This clone has a single count. This chain uses TRBV19 with TRBJ2-2; TRBD2 aligns across 7 bases. V lost 6 bases to trimming and J lost 5 bases; unmatched junction nucleotides: 15. CDR1 and CDR2 (germline): LNHDA, SQIVND (reference sequence). This CDR3 contains 17 residues. This chain's CDR3 is CASSRPHRAGVTGELFF. CDR3 DNA sequence: TGTGCCAGTAGCCGGCCCCATCGCGCGGGAGTTACCGGGGAGCTGTTTTTT.

CDR3 amino acids: CASSSLDLARGTDNEQFF. The CDR3, as DNA: TGTGCCAGCAGCTCTCTAGATCTGGCCAGGGGAACGGACAATGAGCAGTTCTTC. The chain employs TRBV7-2 and TRBJ2-1; D might be TRBD1 (6 bases). Germline CDR1 and CDR2: SGHTA and FQGNSA. V gave up 4 bases and J gave up 5 bases, with 24 bases separating them. The CDR3 is made up of 18 amino acids.

The chain uses TRBV19 and TRBJ1-5; 8 bases are a match to TRBD1. CDR1 and CDR2 (germline): LNHDA, SQIVND (reference sequence). This CDR3 is built from 17 residues. Unmatched junction bases numbered 10, after V lost 4 bases and J lost 2 bases. The CDR3 coding sequence is TGTGCCAGTAGTACCCGGACAGGGCAGGACGGCAATCAGCCCCAGCATTTT. Translation: CASSTRTGQDGNQPQHF.

This sequence joins TRBV27 and TRBJ1-1, with 9 bases lining up with TRBD1. The germline V gene has CDR1 MNHEY and CDR2 SMNVEV (reference sequence). After removal of 4 bases from V and 0 bases from J, the junction contained 9 bases not matched to a gene. The CDR3 runs 17 residues. This chain's CDR3 is CASSSRQGVGVNTEAFF. The CDR3 nucleotides are TGTGCCAGCAGTTCAAGACAGGGGGTAGGAGTGAACACTGAAGCTTTCTTT.

The chain is built from TRBV7-2 and TRBJ2-5, with 7 bases that match TRBD2. CDR1 is SGHTA and CDR2 is FQGNSA in the germline V gene. The CDR3 totals 15 residues. V dropped 0 bases and J dropped 5; count of bases not matched to a gene: 6. The CDR3 DNA is TGTGCCAGCAGCTTAGCGACGGGAGGTGTGGAGACCCAGTACTTC. Translation gives CASSLATGGVETQYF.

The rearrangement links TRBV9 to TRBJ1-3; 7 positions match TRBD1. V shed 3 bases and J 0 bases; nucleotides not matched to a gene: 18. CDR1 is SGDLS, CDR2 YYNGEE, per germline. The CDR3 sequence is 20 residues long. The CDR3 sequence: CASSAPGGKDRTASGNTIYF. CDR3 coding DNA: TGTGCCAGCAGCGCCCCCGGAGGAAAGGACAGGACAGCCTCTGGAAACACCATATATTTT.

The chain combines TRBV7-2 with TRBJ2-5; D is perhaps TRBD2 (5 bases). Germline assignment: CDR1 SGHTA and CDR2 FQGNSA. V lost 5 bases and J 4 bases, leaving 11 bases between the germline ends. The CDR3 covers 13 residues. The DNA of the CDR3 is TGTGCCAGCAGCGGGAGCGGAGTAGAGACCCAGTACTTC. Translating gives CASSGSGVETQYF.

Remarks on this clone: Because the CDR3's place on the DNA is in doubt, the DNA is left out and the CDR3 is given as listed by TCRdb. The chain joins TRBV6-6 to TRBJ1-1. CDR1 is MNHNY and CDR2 is SVGAGI in the germline V gene (reference sequence). Counting both end residues, the CDR3 totals 16 amino acids. CDR3: CASSSSEEGVNTEAFF.

The rearrangement joins TRBV28 to TRBJ1-6; 10 bases align to TRBD1. V shed 8 bases and J 10 bases; nucleotides not matched to a gene: 8. The CDR3 length is 14 residues. Germline CDR1 MDHEN, CDR2 SYDVKM. The CDR3 region is CASGRDRGGSPLHF. The CDR3 DNA sequence: TGTGCCAGCGGCCGGGACAGGGGAGGGTCACCCCTCCACTTT.

The CDR3 nucleotides are TGTGCCAGCAGCCGCTTGACAGCTACCTATGGCTACACCTTC. Translated, it gives CASSRLTATYGYTF. This chain uses TRBV7-9 with TRBJ1-2, with TRBD1 as a possible D gene (5 bases). The CDR3 runs 14 residues. The germline V and J ends were trimmed by 5 bases and 4 bases, with 14 bases remaining between them. Germline V gives CDR1 SEHNR, CDR2 FQNEAQ (reference sequence).

This rearrangement joins TRBV9 to TRBJ2-1, with TRBD1 identical over 9 bases. This CDR3 is built from 15 residues. J gave up 6 bases and V 3 bases, and 7 bases lay outside the gene matches. Germline CDR1 is SGDLS and CDR2 is YYNGEE. CDR3 bases: TGTGCCAGCAGCGCTGGACAGGGGTTCGTCAATGAGCAGTTCTTC. Encoded protein: CASSAGQGFVNEQFF.

V gene TRBV28 combines with J gene TRBJ1-1; D is ambiguous. Germline V gene data show CDR1 as MDHEN and CDR2 as SYDVKM. The V and J ends lost 2 bases and 0 bases respectively, with 4 bases between them. CDR3 length equals 13 residues. The CDR3 region is CASSLNMNTEAFF. The CDR3 DNA reads TGTGCCAGCAGTTTAAATATGAACACTGAAGCTTTCTTT.

The gene calls are TRBV5-1 and TRBJ2-1; 7 bases match TRBD2. The CDR3 has 16 residues. V was pared by 3 bases and J by 8 bases, with 14 bases of the junction left unmatched. Germline V gene data show CDR1 as SGHRS and CDR2 as YFSETQ. CDR3 DNA sequence: TGCGCCAGCAGCTCGAGGGCCTTTAGCGGGCCCCATGAGCAGTTCTTC. The encoded protein is CASSSRAFSGPHEQFF.

J is TRBJ1-2 and V is TRBV28; TRBD1 might be the D (6 bases). V was clipped by 5 bases and J by 3 bases, with 16 bases between them. The CDR3 is made up of 15 amino acids. Germline assignment: CDR1 MDHEN and CDR2 SYDVKM. CDR3: CASSTAGTNDYGYTF. DNA of the CDR3: TGTGCCAGCAGTACGGCAGGGACAAATGACTATGGCTACACCTTC.

V is TRBV6-5 and J is TRBJ2-7; D call uncertain. CDR3 length: 15 residues. The V gene's germline CDR1 is MNHEY and CDR2 SVGAGI. Trimming shortened V by 0 bases and J by 4 bases, and 13 bases separated the two germline ends. The CDR3 is CASSYSYDRDYEQYF. The CDR3 nucleotides read TGTGCCAGCAGTTACTCGTATGATCGAGATTACGAGCAGTACTTC.

This clone has a handful of counts. The V call is TRBV7-9, the J call TRBJ2-5; 12 nucleotides match TRBD2. CDR1 SEHNR and CDR2 FQNEAQ come from the germline V gene (reference sequence). The CDR3 is made up of 16 amino acids. The junction had 6 bases not matched to a gene; V was cut back by 5 bases and J by 2 bases. The CDR3 is CASSGSGTSGQETQYF. The CDR3 bases are TGTGCCAGCAGCGGATCCGGGACTAGCGGGCAAGAGACCCAGTACTTC.

J is TRBJ2-7 and V is TRBV11-3; maybe TRBD1 (6 bases). This CDR3 is built from 16 residues. Trimming shortened V by 1 base and J by 2 bases, and 15 bases separated the two germline ends. The germline V gene has CDR1 SGHNT and CDR2 YENEEA. The CDR3 spells CASSLVGRDKTYEQYF. Here the CDR3 DNA reads TGTGCCAGCAGCTTAGTGGGTCGGGACAAGACCTACGAGCAGTACTTC.

This clone was observed a few times. The chain uses TRBV27 and TRBJ2-5; 8 bases map to TRBD1. CDR1 and CDR2 from the germline V gene are MNHEY and SMNVEV (reference sequence). Trimming cost V 6 bases and J 4 bases; bases outside gene matches: 10. CDR3 size: 15 residues. The CDR3 nucleotides are TGTGCCAGCAGCCTACAGGGGGGAGGACGAGAGACCCAGTACTTC. It translates to CASSLQGGGRETQYF.

V is TRBV4-2 and J is TRBJ1-1; TRBD1 might be the D (6 bases). The CDR3 contains 15 residues. Trimming removed 3 bases at V and 6 bases at J, with 17 bases between. Germline-derived CDR1 and CDR2 are LGHNA and YNFKEQ. As DNA, the CDR3 is TGTGCCAGCAGCCATCAACAAACACAGGGTGCTGAAGCTTTCTTT. Its protein product is CASSHQQTQGAEAFF.

The rearrangement links TRBV18 to TRBJ2-6; a possible D gene is TRBD2 (5 bases). In germline, CDR1 is KGHSH, CDR2 LQKENI. Trimming removed 4 bases at V and 0 bases at J, with 10 bases between. This CDR3 contains 16 residues. CDR3 coding DNA: TGTGCCAGCTCACTCCCTCGGGGCTCTGGGGCCAACGTCCTGACTTTC. It translates to CASSLPRGSGANVLTF.

The V gene is TRBV5-1, the J gene TRBJ1-6; 11 bases agree with TRBD1. Germline V gene data show CDR1 as SGHRS and CDR2 as YFSETQ. The CDR3 loop spans 15 amino acids. J lost 11 bases, V lost 4 bases, and 8 bases had no gene match. CDR3 in amino acids: CASSLTGTGGPPLHF. The CDR3 DNA sequence: TGCGCCAGCAGCCTAACCGGGACAGGGGGACCACCCCTCCACTTT. Full variable domain (rest looked up from reference TRBV5-1 and TRBJ1-6): KAGVTQTPRYLIKTRGQQVTLSCSPISGHRSVSWYQQTPGQGLQFLFEYFSETQRNKGNFPGRFSGRQFSNSRSEMNVSTLELGDSALYLCASSLTGTGGPPLHFGNGTRLTVT.

The chain has TRBV19 and TRBJ2-3, with TRBD2 matching 7 bases. CDR1 and CDR2 (germline): LNHDA, SQIVND (reference sequence). CDR3 length: 14 residues. J gave up 4 bases and V 5 bases, and 6 bases lay outside the gene matches. The CDR3, as DNA: TGTGCCAGTAGTCTCGGACTAGTCCCAGATACGCAGTATTTT. It is translated as CASSLGLVPDTQYF.

V usage is TRBV19 and J usage is TRBJ1-1; TRBD1 is a possible D gene (5 bases). There are 14 residues in the CDR3. Between the trimmed V and J ends, which lost 8 bases and 1 base, there was a span of 14 bases. Germline lookup yields CDR1 LNHDA and CDR2 SQIVND (reference sequence). The CDR3 here is CASGVDSRNTEAFF. The CDR3 DNA reads TGTGCCAGTGGAGTTGACAGCCGGAACACTGAAGCTTTCTTT.

V usage is TRBV6-5 and J usage is TRBJ2-2, with 10 bases fitting TRBD2. This CDR3 spans 13 amino acids. The germline V gene has CDR1 MNHEY and CDR2 SVGAGI. V lost 4 bases to trimming and J lost 9 bases; unmatched junction nucleotides: 2. CDR3 coding DNA: TGTGCCAGCAGTTCTAGCGGGAGTCGGGAGCTGTTTTTT. It is translated as CASSSSGSRELFF.

The V gene is TRBV9, the J gene TRBJ2-2, with TRBD2 as a possible D gene (7 bases). The CDR3 is 14 amino acids. From germline, CDR1 is SGDLS and CDR2 YYNGEE. With 0 bases removed from V and 7 bases from J, the gap between germline ends came to 10 bases. CDR3 DNA: TGTGCCAGCAGCGTAGGGGGGGGCAACGGGGAGCTGTTTTTT. Protein: CASSVGGGNGELFF.